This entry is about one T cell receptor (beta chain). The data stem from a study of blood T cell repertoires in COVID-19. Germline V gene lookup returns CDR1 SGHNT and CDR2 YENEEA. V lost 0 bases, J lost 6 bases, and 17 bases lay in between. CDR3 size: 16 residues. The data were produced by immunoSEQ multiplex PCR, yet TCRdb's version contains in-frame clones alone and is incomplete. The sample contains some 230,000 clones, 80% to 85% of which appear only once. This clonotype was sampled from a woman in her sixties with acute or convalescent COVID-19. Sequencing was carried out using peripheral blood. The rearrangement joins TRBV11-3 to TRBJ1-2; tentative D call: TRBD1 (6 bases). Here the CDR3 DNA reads TGTGCCAGCAGCTTAGATGGTACGGGGGGCCCGGATGGCTACACCTTC. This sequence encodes CASSLDGTGGPDGYTF. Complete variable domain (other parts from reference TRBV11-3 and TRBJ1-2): EAGVVQSPRYKIIEKKQPVAFWCNPISGHNTLYWYLQNLGQGPELLIRYENEEAVDDSQLPKDRFSAERLKGVDSTLKIQPAELGDSAVYLCASSLDGTGGPDGYTFGSGTRLTVV.